This TCR beta chain comes out of a study of cytomegalovirus exposure and HLA in healthy donors. Turning to the study itself: HLA-typed donors were the source of some 80 million unique TCRs, which an early data release held. Study-wide results and limits: The study labeled 150 to 200 TCR beta chains cytomegalovirus-associated. The authors confirmed in vitro that a few CMV-associated chains were specific for CMV antigens. Analyses of presence/absence relied on an assumption of roughly uniform sequencing depth across donors.

Turning to this clone: What it recognizes is unknown.

The PCR was carried out with 60 Vbeta primers and 13 Jbeta primers. Libraries were prepared by immunoSEQ multiplex PCR; TCRdb keeps only in-frame clonotypes and omits some of them. The sample contains around 230,000 clones, approximately 81% of which appear only once. The TCR comes from a girl aged 2-10 years in good health and CMV-seronegative. What was sequenced was PBMCs.

The chain's CDR3 is CASSLERTANNSPLHF. CDR3 nucleotide sequence: TGTGCCAGCAGCTTAGAGCGGACGGCTAATAATTCACCCCTCCACTTT. The chain joins TRBV7-2 to TRBJ1-6; D is ambiguous. The germline V gene has CDR1 SGHTA and CDR2 FQGNSA. The CDR3 contains 16 residues. Trimming shortened V by 1 base and J by 5 bases, and 12 bases separated the two germline ends.